This T cell receptor beta chain is drawn from a study of cytomegalovirus exposure and HLA in healthy donors. Study in general: An analysis done earlier identified some 120 million unique TCR beta sequences from about 179 million T cells.

With regard to this clone: Its antigen remains unknown.

In germline, CDR1 is LNHDA, CDR2 SQIVND (reference sequence). Trimming pared 7 bases from V and 3 bases from J, leaving 9 bases between. This CDR3 has 12 residues. Primers: 60 Vbeta forward and 13 Jbeta reverse. Clones were read by immunoSEQ multiplex PCR, and TCRdb kept only the in-frame ones, dropping some. The sample shows 78,000 or so clones, around 84% of them seen only once. Regarding the study as a whole: Common viral pathogens were later found to be apparently linked to several of the most significant clusters. In vitro confirmation showed three CMV-associated chains to be CMV antigen specific. Earlier findings revealed that most TCR beta V segments proved productive either about 87% or about 30% of the time.

The V gene is TRBV19, the J gene TRBJ1-2, with D hard to call. The material sequenced was PBMCs. This sequence was found in a woman aged 50 to 65 in good health and CMV-seronegative. CDR3 in amino acids: CASNAGDYGYTF. As DNA, the CDR3 is TGTGCCAGTAACGCGGGAGACTATGGCTACACCTTC.